A single sample is the source of the 14 T cell receptor beta chains below, sequenced in a study of T cell repertoires in cytomegalovirus infection. TCRdb processed the reads anew with MiXCR; each CDR3 protein has one entry. The data contain approximately 500,000 distinct CDR3 sequences, 30% to 35% of them singletons. The antigens of these receptors remain unknown. The material was cultured PBMCs, obtained from culture after CMV antigen stimulation. The source of these receptors is a human donor in good health (CMV status not recorded). Some clones in this sample may be carry-over from other donors' samples.

Notes on this clonotype: Germline and junction disagree at one end, which may indicate a read error. This rearrangement joins TRBV5-3 to TRBJ1-1; D uncertain. TRBV5-3 is an open reading frame, and its role is uncertain. The CDR3 extends over 16 amino acids. In nucleotides, the CDR3 is TGTGCCAGCAGCTTGGCCGGCCGTTTTATGAACACTGAAGCTTTCTTT. Translated, it gives CASSLAGRFMNTEAFF.

The V gene is TRBV12-3 or TRBV12-4, the J gene TRBJ1-1; D may be TRBD1 (5 bases). Trimming pared 5 bases from V and 9 bases from J, leaving 16 bases between. This CDR3 contains 13 residues. CDR3 coding DNA: TGTGCCAGCAGTCTCCTGGGGGAGGGACAAGCTTTCTTT. Amino acid sequence: CASSLLGEGQAFF.

DNA for the CDR3: TGTGCCAGCAGCGCAGGTTCCCAAGAGACCCAGTACTTC. It encodes CASSAGSQETQYF. The chain employs TRBV7-2 and TRBJ2-5; D not resolved. V was trimmed by 5 bases and J by 1 base, leaving 8 bases between them. Germline V CDR1 and CDR2: SGHTA, FQGNSA. The CDR3 is made up of 13 amino acids.

This rearrangement joins TRBV20-1 to TRBJ1-6; D uncertain. Germline assignment: CDR1 DFQATT and CDR2 SNEGSKA (reference sequence). The CDR3 is 13 amino acids. Trimming pared 6 bases from V and 3 bases from J, leaving 9 bases between. The CDR3 DNA sequence: TGCAGTGCCTTGTCCGACTATAATTCACCCCTCCACTTT. Amino acid sequence: CSALSDYNSPLHF.

This clonotype has a count of ten or more. The genes are TRBV28 and TRBJ2-7, with TRBD2 matching over 7 bases. Per germline, CDR1 MDHEN and CDR2 SYDVKM. This CDR3 spans 14 amino acids. V lost 6 bases, J lost 3 bases, and 8 bases stayed unmatched. The CDR3 DNA is TGTGCCAGCAGACCCGGGACGGGGGGCTACGAGCAGTACTTC. Amino acid sequence: CASRPGTGGYEQYF.

With respect to this clonotype: The junction differs from germline at one of its ends, possibly a read error. The chain links TRBV4-3 to TRBJ1-4; D call uncertain. Per the germline V gene, CDR1 is LGHNA and CDR2 is YSLEER. The length of the CDR3 is 16 residues. Here the CDR3 reads CASNQDAAATNEKLFF. The CDR3 bases are TGCGCCAGCAACCAAGATGCGGCAGCAACTAATGAAAAACTGTTTTTT.

Only a few counts were recorded for this clonotype. The chain is built from TRBV7-2 and TRBJ2-1; 11 nucleotides match TRBD2. The V gene's germline CDR1 is SGHTA and CDR2 FQGNSA. V shed 2 bases and J 5 bases; nucleotides not matched to a gene: 2. This CDR3 comprises 15 residues. CDR3 amino acids: CASSLSSGRDNEQFF. CDR3 nucleotide sequence: TGTGCCAGCAGCTTAAGTAGCGGGAGGGACAATGAGCAGTTCTTC.

This chain joins TRBV9 and TRBJ2-2; D could derive from TRBD1 or TRBD2 (5 bases each). CDR3 length: 15 amino acids. The germline V gene has CDR1 SGDLS and CDR2 YYNGEE. Trimming took off 3 bases at V and 6 bases at J, with 15 bases between the two ends. In DNA form, the CDR3 reads TGTGCCAGCAGCGAGACCAGGGCGGGCGCCGGGGAGCTGTTTTTT. Amino acids: CASSETRAGAGELFF. The full variable domain, rest sourced from reference TRBV9 and TRBJ2-2, is DSGVTQTPKHLITATGQRVTLRCSPRSGDLSVYWYQQSLDQGLQFLIQYYNGEERAKGNILERFSAQQFPDLHSELNLSSLELGDSALYFCASSETRAGAGELFFGEGSRLTVL.

This clonotype has just one count. The chain carries TRBV20-1 and TRBJ1-1; 7 bases agree with TRBD1. CDR3 length equals 15 residues. Trimming took 7 bases from V and 5 from J; bases not matched to a gene: 16. The germline V gene has CDR1 DFQATT and CDR2 SNEGSKA (reference sequence). The CDR3 region has the DNA TGCAGTGGTGGCAAATCGACAGGGAGGAAAACTGAAGCTTTCTTT. Encoded protein: CSGGKSTGRKTEAFF.

V gene TRBV6-1 combines with J gene TRBJ2-5; no firm D call. CDR3 length: 16 amino acids. V dropped 6 bases and J dropped 4 bases, with 21 bases sitting between them. Per the germline V gene, CDR1 is MNHNS and CDR2 is SASEGT. Here the CDR3 DNA reads TGTGCCAGCAGGGCTGAGGCCTCTCGTCTCGGAGAGACCCAGTACTTC. It yields the protein CASRAEASRLGETQYF.

The genes are TRBV28 and TRBJ2-7; possibly TRBD1 for D (6 bases). With 3 bases removed from V and 5 bases from J, the gap between germline ends came to 14 bases. This CDR3 is built from 14 residues. Looked up from germline, CDR1 is MDHEN and CDR2 is SYDVKM. CDR3 sequence (DNA): TGTGCCAGCAGTTTTGGACAGTCCCGGAACGAGCAGTACGTC. This encodes CASSFGQSRNEQYV.

The chain employs TRBV14 and TRBJ2-5; TRBD1 might be the D (6 bases). Germline CDR1 is SGHDN and CDR2 is FVKESK. This CDR3 has 22 amino acids. Trimming took 0 bases from V and 1 from J, leaving 30 bases between them. CDR3 DNA sequence: TGTGCCAGCAGCCAAGATCAGTGGGGGCGTGGGTTGGCACAAGCGATCCAAGAGACCCAGTACTTC. It yields the protein CASSQDQWGRGLAQAIQETQYF.

There are many counts of this clonotype. The genes are TRBV7-2 and TRBJ1-6; tentatively, D is TRBD1 (5 bases). Germline lookup yields CDR1 SGHTA and CDR2 FQGNSA. The CDR3 sequence is 17 residues long. V gave up 1 base and J gave up 10 bases, with 20 bases separating them. In DNA, the CDR3 is TGTGCCAGCAGCTTAGATTCCACCAGCGCTGGGACGTCACCCCTCCACTTT. Translating gives CASSLDSTSAGTSPLHF. Drawing the rest from reference TRBV7-2 and TRBJ1-6, the complete variable domain is GAGVSQSPSNKVTEKGKDVELRCDPISGHTALYWYRQSLGQGLEFLIYFQGNSAPDKSGLPSDRFSAERTGGSVSTLTIQRTQQEDSAVYLCASSLDSTSAGTSPLHFGNGTRLTVT.

This clonotype was seen only a few times. CDR3 sequence: CSARETSGRAIMSNEQFF. The CDR3 nucleotides are TGCAGTGCTAGAGAGACTAGCGGGAGGGCCATAATGTCCAATGAGCAGTTCTTC. V and J are TRBV20-1 and TRBJ2-1, with 14 bases lining up with TRBD2. Losses at the gene ends were 0 bases for V and 6 bases for J; bases not matched to a gene: 10. The germline gives CDR1 DFQATT, CDR2 SNEGSKA (reference sequence). CDR3 length: 18 residues.